This T cell receptor (beta chain) was found in a study of CD8+CD57+ T cells in acquired aplastic anemia. Turning to the study itself: Isolated CD4+ and CD8+ cells, once sorted, yielded DNA averaging approximately 3 ug. Overall study findings and caveats: Shared by patients and controls, just under 30 CD8+ CDR3s were abundant in patients.

This clonotype was found many times. Its antigen is still unknown. Template material for TCR beta VDJ and CDR3 profiling consisted of genomic DNA. TCRdb passed the reads through MiXCR, listing each CDR3 protein once. The sample yields approximately 220,000 distinct CDR3 sequences, under 55% seen once. Sequencing was done on patients that had shown CD8+CD57+ cell expansion by flow cytometry. Patients uniformly had severe acquired aplastic anemia. Patients had not yet gotten any therapy when their blood was taken for sampling. This CDR3 comprises 15 residues. CDR1 is LNHDA, CDR2 SQIVND, per germline (reference sequence). The V gene lost 4 bases and the J gene lost 2 bases, with 11 bases spanning the gap.

Sequencing was performed on sorted CD4+, CD8+, or CD8+CD57+ T cells (not recorded which) from PBMCs. This receptor was taken from a human donor with aplastic anemia. This rearrangement joins TRBV19 to TRBJ1-4; the D is unclear. The CDR3: CASSTPGGTNEKLFF. The CDR3 DNA is TGTGCCAGTAGTACCCCGGGCGGGACTAATGAAAAACTGTTTTTT. Drawing the rest from reference TRBV19 and TRBJ1-4, the complete variable domain is DGGITQSPKYLFRKEGQNVTLSCEQNLNHDAMYWYRQDPGQGLRLIYYSQIVNDFQKGDIAEGYSVSREKKESFPLTVTSAQKNPTAFYLCASSTPGGTNEKLFFGSGTQLSVL.